This T cell receptor beta chain was sequenced in a study of T cell responses to AZD1222 COVID-19 vaccine. The V segment lost 3 bases and the J segment 15 bases; nucleotides outside the gene matches: 12. Germline CDR1 reads MRHNA; CDR2 reads SNTAGT. This CDR3 is built from 15 residues. Using immunoSEQ multiplex PCR, the repertoire was profiled, and TCRdb retains in-frame clones only, with some absent. This table holds roughly 100,000 clones, 80% to 95% found once. On this clone: Antigen specificity is unknown.

Study outcomes and limitations: The study found vaccine-associated CD4 TCRs spanning spike, dominant at 160-218 and 743-854. No day 14 peak samples; only post-peak repertoires were characterized.

This sequence was found in an adult in good health. The V and J genes are TRBV6-4 and TRBJ2-3; 13 nucleotides align to TRBD2. Sample: peripheral blood, taken on day 0 of AZD1222 vaccination. The chain's CDR3 is CASSEDGLAGALRYF. DNA for the CDR3: TGTGCCAGCAGTGAAGATGGACTAGCGGGGGCCCTTCGATATTTT.